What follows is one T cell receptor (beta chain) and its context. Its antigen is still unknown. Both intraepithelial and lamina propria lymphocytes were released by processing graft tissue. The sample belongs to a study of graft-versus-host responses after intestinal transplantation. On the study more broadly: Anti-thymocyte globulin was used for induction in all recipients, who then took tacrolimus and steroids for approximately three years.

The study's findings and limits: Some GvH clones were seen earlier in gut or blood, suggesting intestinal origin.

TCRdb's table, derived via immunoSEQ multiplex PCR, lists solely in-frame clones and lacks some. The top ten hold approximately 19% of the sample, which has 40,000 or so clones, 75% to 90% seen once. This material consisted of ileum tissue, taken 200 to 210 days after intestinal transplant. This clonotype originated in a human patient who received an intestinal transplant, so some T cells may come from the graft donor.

The CDR3 here is CASSPVGPGQFF. For the CDR3, the DNA is TGTGCCAGCAGCCCCGTTGGTCCTGGGCAGTTCTTC. The genes are TRBV5-5 and TRBJ2-1; D gene unclear. CDR1 is SGHKS and CDR2 is YYEKEE in the germline V gene (reference sequence). The V end was cut by 4 bases, the J end by 12 bases, with 14 bases between. The CDR3 has 12 amino acids.